This is a list of T cell receptor beta chains from one sample in a study of Ad26.COV2.S vaccination and SARS-CoV-2 variants. Repertoires were generated with immunoSEQ multiplex PCR, while TCRdb's copy carries only in-frame clones and drops some. The sample has 500,000 or so clones; 87% are singletons. Material: peripheral blood, obtained in a trial of Ad26.COV2.S vaccine versus placebo. The receptors come from a person aged 18-65 years who received the Ad26.COV2.S COVID-19 vaccine or a placebo. Each CDR3 is given with its conserved first and last residue. A D gene is named only where the DNA matches it firmly. Clone sizes are given selectively: once, few, many, or a class where the clone is expanded.

TRBV6-5	.	TRBJ2-7	.	CASYRGGYEQYF	TGTGCCAGTTACAGGGGAGGCTACGAGCAGTACTTC
TRBV24-1	once	TRBJ2-2	.	CATSDPRGEITGELFF	TGTGCCACCAGCGACCCCAGGGGAGAAATCACCGGGGAGCTGTTTTTT
TRBV7-9	few	TRBJ2-7	.	CASSKNPPARVDEQYF	TGTGCCAGCAGCAAAAACCCTCCGGCCAGGGTTGACGAGCAGTACTTC
TRBV27	.	TRBJ1-5	.	CASSLSGRGQPQHF	TGTGCCAGCAGTTTAAGTGGTCGAGGGCAGCCCCAGCATTTT
TRBV7-3	once	TRBJ2-6	.	CASSLTGEIGREANVLTF	TGTGCCAGCAGCTTAACCGGTGAGATCGGACGGGAGGCCAACGTCCTGACTTTC
TRBV19	.	TRBJ2-6	.	CASSIFGGLGANVLTF	TGTGCCAGTAGTATTTTTGGGGGTCTTGGGGCCAACGTCCTGACTTTC
TRBV28	.	TRBJ2-2	.	CASQSGPGELFF	TGTGCCAGCCAATCCGGGCCCGGGGAGCTGTTTTTT
TRBV10-3	.	TRBJ2-2	TRBD2	CAIGGTSGRNGELFF	TGTGCCATCGGTGGGACTAGCGGGAGAAACGGGGAGCTGTTTTTT
TRBV29-1	.	TRBJ2-1	TRBD2	CSVGNLLALDEQFF	TGCAGCGTGGGAAACCTACTAGCGTTGGATGAGCAGTTCTTC
TRBV15	.	TRBJ2-1	TRBD2	CATSRGDVAGVDEQFF	TGTGCCACCAGCAGAGGGGACGTGGCGGGAGTCGATGAGCAGTTCTTC
TRBV14	.	TRBJ2-7	.	CASSPTPYEQYF	TGTGCCAGCAGCCCTACACCCTACGAGCAGTACTTC
TRBV6-6	.	TRBJ1-3	TRBD1	CASRTGGSGNTIYF	TGTGCCAGCAGGACAGGGGGAAGTGGAAACACCATATATTTT
TRBV6-2/TRBV6-3	.	TRBJ2-1	.	CASSYGQGHNEQFF	TGTGCCAGCAGTTACGGGCAGGGTCACAATGAGCAGTTCTTC
TRBV6-1	.	TRBJ2-6	.	CASSGSSHSGANVLTF	TGTGCCAGCAGTGGGTCGAGTCACTCTGGGGCCAACGTCCTGACTTTC
TRBV28	.	TRBJ2-7	TRBD2	CASSSGTPTYEQYF	TGTGCCAGCAGTAGCGGGACGCCGACCTACGAGCAGTACTTC
TRBV9	.	TRBJ1-6	.	CASSATGTLSPLHF	TGTGCCAGCAGCGCCACCGGGACACTCTCACCCCTCCACTTT
TRBV27	.	TRBJ1-2	TRBD1	CASWGLPSPGQGEFNYGYTF	TGTGCCAGCTGGGGGCTACCGAGCCCGGGACAGGGTGAGTTTAACTATGGCTACACCTTC
TRBV2	once	TRBJ2-5	TRBD2	CASSVLSSGRGETQYF	TGTGCCAGCAGTGTTTTGAGTAGCGGGAGAGGGGAGACCCAGTACTTC
TRBV4-1	.	TRBJ2-5	TRBD2	CASSLAGGGQETQYF	TGCGCCAGCAGCCTCGCGGGCGGGGGCCAAGAGACCCAGTACTTC
TRBV7-7	.	TRBJ2-6	TRBD1	CASSSNRGTGANVLTF	TGTGCCAGCAGCTCGAACAGGGGAACTGGGGCCAACGTCCTGACTTTC
TRBV19	.	TRBJ2-3	.	CASSIYTDTQYF	TGTGCCAGTAGCATCTACACAGATACGCAGTATTTT
TRBV25-1	.	TRBJ2-1	TRBD1	CASSDPQGVSYNEQFF	TGTGCCAGCAGTGATCCACAGGGGGTATCCTACAATGAGCAGTTCTTC
TRBV11-2	.	TRBJ1-1	.	CASSAHRGTEAFF	TGTGCCAGCAGCGCCCACCGGGGAACTGAAGCTTTCTTT
TRBV7-7	.	TRBJ2-1	TRBD2	CASSEDWASGPNEQFF	TGTGCCAGCAGCGAAGATTGGGCTAGCGGGCCGAATGAGCAGTTCTTC
TRBV24-1	.	TRBJ2-2	.	CATSDLRGATTGELFF	TGTGCCACCAGTGATTTGCGTGGGGCCACCACCGGGGAGCTGTTTTTT
TRBV28	.	TRBJ2-6	.	CASSPTGLASGANVLTF	TGTGCCAGCTCCCCCACAGGGTTGGCCTCTGGGGCCAACGTCCTGACTTTC
TRBV6-5	.	TRBJ2-7	.	CASSRGQSYEQYF	TGTGCCAGCAGTCGTGGACAATCCTACGAGCAGTACTTC
TRBV30	once	TRBJ1-3	.	CAWSPSGGNTIYF	TGTGCCTGGAGTCCCAGTGGGGGAAACACCATATATTTT
TRBV21-1	.	TRBJ1-1	.	CASTETLTGNTEAFF	TGTGCCAGCACCGAGACTCTTACAGGGAACACTGAAGCTTTCTTT
TRBV14	.	TRBJ2-7	.	CASSPRGFGEQYF	TGTGCCAGCAGCCCGCGCGGTTTTGGGGAGCAGTACTTC
TRBV9	.	TRBJ1-3	.	CASSVEAQVNSGNTIYF	TGTGCCAGCAGCGTAGAAGCCCAGGTGAACTCTGGAAACACCATATATTTT
TRBV14	.	TRBJ2-7	.	CASSQSGYEQYF	TGTGCCAGCAGCCAATCGGGTTACGAGCAGTACTTC
TRBV10-3	once	TRBJ2-1	.	CAISEGGGTTYNEQFF	TGTGCCATCAGTGAGGGGGGCGGGACAACATACAATGAGCAGTTCTTC
TRBV7-3	.	TRBJ2-3	TRBD2	CASSPGGSVNTQYF	TGTGCCAGCAGTCCCGGGGGGAGTGTGAATACGCAGTATTTT